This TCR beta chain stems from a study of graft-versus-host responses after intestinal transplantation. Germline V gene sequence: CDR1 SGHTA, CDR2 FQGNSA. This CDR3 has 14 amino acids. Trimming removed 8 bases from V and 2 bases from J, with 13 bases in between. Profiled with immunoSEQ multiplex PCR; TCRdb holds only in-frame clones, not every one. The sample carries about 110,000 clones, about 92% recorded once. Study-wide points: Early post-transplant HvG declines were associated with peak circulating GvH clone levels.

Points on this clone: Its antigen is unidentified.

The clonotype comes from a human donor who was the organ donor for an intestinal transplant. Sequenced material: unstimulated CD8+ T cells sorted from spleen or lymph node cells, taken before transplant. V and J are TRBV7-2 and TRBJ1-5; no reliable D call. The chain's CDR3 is CASGWVGGNQPQHF. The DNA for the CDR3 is TGTGCCAGCGGTTGGGTCGGGGGCAATCAGCCCCAGCATTTT.